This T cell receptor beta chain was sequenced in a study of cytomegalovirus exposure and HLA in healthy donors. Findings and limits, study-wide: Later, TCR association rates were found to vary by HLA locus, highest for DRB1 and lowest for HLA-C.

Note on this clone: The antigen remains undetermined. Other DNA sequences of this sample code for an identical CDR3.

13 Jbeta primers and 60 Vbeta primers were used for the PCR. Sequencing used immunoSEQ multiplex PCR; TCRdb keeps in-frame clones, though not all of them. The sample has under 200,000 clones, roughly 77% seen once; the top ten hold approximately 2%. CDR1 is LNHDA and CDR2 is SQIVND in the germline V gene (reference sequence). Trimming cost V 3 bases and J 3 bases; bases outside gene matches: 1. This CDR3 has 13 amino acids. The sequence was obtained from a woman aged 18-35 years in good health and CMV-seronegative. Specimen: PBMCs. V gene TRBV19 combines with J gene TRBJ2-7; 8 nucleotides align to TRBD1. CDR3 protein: CASSIGQGYEQYF. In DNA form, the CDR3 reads TGTGCCAGTAGTATCGGACAGGGCTACGAGCAGTACTTC. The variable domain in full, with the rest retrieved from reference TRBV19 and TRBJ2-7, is DGGITQSPKYLFRKEGQNVTLSCEQNLNHDAMYWYRQDPGQGLRLIYYSQIVNDFQKGDIAEGYSVSREKKESFPLTVTSAQKNPTAFYLCASSIGQGYEQYFGPGTRLTVT.